This record concerns one TCR beta chain sequence. The data were obtained in a study of blood T cell repertoires in COVID-19. Study context: Material from acute and convalescent COVID-19 was sourced from the United States, Italy and Spain. PBMCs, B-cell-depleted T cells, or T cells provided the cDNA or gDNA that made up the material.

The germline V gene encodes CDR1 MNHEY and CDR2 SVGEGT. The CDR3 covers 14 residues. Trimming left V 0 bases short and J 5 bases short, with 9 bases between. Per the original methods: Estimates of nucleated cell counts were drawn from the amplification of reference gene primers. Sequencing used immunoSEQ multiplex PCR; TCRdb keeps in-frame clones, though not all of them. D and trimming were read from the DNA, whereas the V and J calls and clone size are those reported in that table. The data show about 37,000 clones, with roughly 78% seen just once and about 15% held by the top ten. The V and J genes are TRBV6-2 or TRBV6-3 and TRBJ2-3; D is undetermined. The sequencing input was peripheral blood. This clonotype was sampled from a woman in her seventies with acute or convalescent COVID-19. This CDR3 reads CASSYSHPGDTQYF. As DNA, the CDR3 is TGTGCCAGCAGTTACTCCCACCCCGGAGATACGCAGTATTTT.